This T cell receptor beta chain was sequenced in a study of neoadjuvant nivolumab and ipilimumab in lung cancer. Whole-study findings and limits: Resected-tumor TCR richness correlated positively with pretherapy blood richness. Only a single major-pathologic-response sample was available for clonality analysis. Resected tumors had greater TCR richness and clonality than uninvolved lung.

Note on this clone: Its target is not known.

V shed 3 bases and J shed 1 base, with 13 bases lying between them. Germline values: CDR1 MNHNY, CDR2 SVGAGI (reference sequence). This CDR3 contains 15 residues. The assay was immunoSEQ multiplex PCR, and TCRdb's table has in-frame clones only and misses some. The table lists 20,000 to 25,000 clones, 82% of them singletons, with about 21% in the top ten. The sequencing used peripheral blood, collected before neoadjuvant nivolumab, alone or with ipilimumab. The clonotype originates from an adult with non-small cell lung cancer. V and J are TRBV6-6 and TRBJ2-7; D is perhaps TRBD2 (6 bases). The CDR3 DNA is TGTGCCAGCAGTTATTGGGTGCGGGGATCCTACGAGCAGTACTTC. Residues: CASSYWVRGSYEQYF.